The rows below give T cell receptor beta chains drawn from one sample of a study of cytomegalovirus exposure and HLA in healthy donors. Method: immunoSEQ multiplex PCR; TCRdb's copy keeps in-frame clones and lacks some. The repertoire includes 90,000 to 100,000 clones, around three quarters of them detected once, and 1.5% to 2% sits in the top ten. Input material: PBMCs. Source of these receptors: a man aged 40-55 years in good health and CMV-seronegative. CDR3s include the opening cysteine and the closing phenylalanine or tryptophan. Each record gives: CDR3 protein, CDR3 DNA, clone size, V gene, D gene, J gene. The D gene is left open where the match is weak. Clone size is shown for a subset of rows, as once, few, many or a class of expanded clone.

CDR3: CASSSISQGARTEAFF
DNA: TGTGCCAGCAGCTCTATATCACAGGGGGCGCGCACTGAAGCTTTCTTT
size: once
V: TRBV5-4
D: TRBD1
J: TRBJ1-1

CDR3: CASSEDRIAGEQYF
DNA: TGTGCCAGCAGCGAGGACCGGATAGCGGGCGAGCAGTACTTC
size: NA
V: TRBV6-5
D: TRBD2
J: TRBJ2-7

CDR3: CASSAQGAYGYGYTF
DNA: TGTGCCAGCAGCGCACAGGGGGCGTATGGCTATGGCTACACCTTC
size: NA
V: TRBV9
D: TRBD1
J: TRBJ1-2

CDR3: CASSQVMAANYGYTF
DNA: TGCGCCAGCAGCCAAGTAATGGCAGCTAACTATGGCTACACCTTC
size: NA
V: TRBV4-3
D: NA
J: TRBJ1-2

CDR3: CASKGEYGGPQHF
DNA: TGTGCCAGCAAGGGGGAATACGGTGGGCCCCAGCATTTT
size: NA
V: TRBV7-9
D: NA
J: TRBJ1-5

CDR3: CASSLATGTNTGELFF
DNA: TGTGCCAGCAGCTTAGCGACGGGGACAAACACCGGGGAGCTGTTTTTT
size: NA
V: TRBV7-9
D: NA
J: TRBJ2-2

CDR3: CASSVSGSGGADTQYF
DNA: TGTGCCAGCAGCGTAAGTGGAAGCGGGGGGGCAGATACGCAGTATTTT
size: NA
V: TRBV9
D: TRBD2
J: TRBJ2-3

CDR3: CASSGKTGSYEQYF
DNA: TGTGCCAGCAGCGGAAAGACAGGCTCCTACGAGCAGTACTTC
size: NA
V: TRBV11-2
D: NA
J: TRBJ2-7

CDR3: CASSFGGAETQYF
DNA: TGTGCCAGCAGCTTCGGCGGAGCAGAGACCCAGTACTTC
size: once
V: TRBV7-9
D: NA
J: TRBJ2-5

CDR3: CASSSLAVPAGSPLHF
DNA: TGTGCCAGCAGTTCTCTGGCGGTCCCGGCGGGTTCACCCCTCCACTTT
size: NA
V: TRBV27
D: NA
J: TRBJ1-6

CDR3: CAWSIIRGSYTF
DNA: TGTGCCTGGAGTATCATCAGGGGGAGCTACACCTTC
size: NA
V: TRBV30
D: TRBD1
J: TRBJ1-2

CDR3: CASTRVPPEAFF
DNA: TGTGCCAGCACCCGTGTCCCTCCTGAAGCTTTCTTT
size: NA
V: TRBV6-6
D: NA
J: TRBJ1-1

CDR3: CASSSGVGELFF
DNA: TGTGCCAGCAGCTCAGGGGTCGGGGAGCTGTTTTTT
size: few
V: TRBV11-2
D: NA
J: TRBJ2-2

CDR3: CASSRTGVGHYGYTF
DNA: TGTGCCAGCAGCCGAACTGGGGTGGGGCACTATGGCTACACCTTC
size: NA
V: TRBV6-5
D: NA
J: TRBJ1-2

CDR3: CASSLNGVAKNIQYF
DNA: TGTGCCAGCAGTCTCAACGGAGTAGCCAAAAACATTCAGTACTTC
size: NA
V: TRBV28
D: NA
J: TRBJ2-4

CDR3: CAWSPEVSGNTIYF
DNA: TGTGCCTGGAGTCCAGAGGTCTCTGGAAACACCATATATTTT
size: NA
V: TRBV30
D: NA
J: TRBJ1-3

CDR3: CASRAGQGVYEQYF
DNA: TGTGCCAGCAGGGCGGGACAGGGAGTCTACGAGCAGTACTTC
size: few
V: TRBV6-5
D: TRBD1
J: TRBJ2-7

CDR3: CASSWDRGSGELFF
DNA: TGCGCCAGCAGCTGGGACAGGGGTTCCGGGGAGCTGTTTTTT
size: NA
V: TRBV5-1
D: TRBD1
J: TRBJ2-2

CDR3: CASSWDRVAGNTIYF
DNA: TGTGCCAGCAGTTGGGACAGGGTCGCTGGAAACACCATATATTTT
size: NA
V: TRBV28
D: TRBD1
J: TRBJ1-3

CDR3: CASSPGVQGYEQYF
DNA: TGTGCCAGCAGCCCTGGGGTCCAGGGCTACGAGCAGTACTTC
size: NA
V: TRBV28
D: NA
J: TRBJ2-7

CDR3: CASSDSGGEDIQYF
DNA: TGTGCCAGCAGTGACTCAGGGGGGGAAGACATTCAGTACTTC
size: few
V: TRBV6-4
D: NA
J: TRBJ2-4

CDR3: CASSLVGAEMNTEAFF
DNA: TGCGCCAGCAGCTTGGTGGGGGCGGAGATGAACACTGAAGCTTTCTTT
size: few
V: TRBV5-1
D: NA
J: TRBJ1-1

CDR3: CASSLPAGVSNEQFF
DNA: TGTGCCAGCAGTTTACCAGCGGGAGTTTCAAATGAGCAGTTCTTC
size: NA
V: TRBV27
D: TRBD2
J: TRBJ2-1

CDR3: CASIQRGIHGYTF
DNA: TGTGCCAGCATTCAGAGGGGGATACATGGCTACACCTTC
size: NA
V: TRBV2
D: NA
J: TRBJ1-2

CDR3: CASSYGIGTEDTEAFF
DNA: TGTGCCAGCAGCTATGGGATCGGGACAGAAGACACTGAAGCTTTCTTT
size: NA
V: TRBV11-2
D: TRBD1
J: TRBJ1-1

CDR3: CASSLLSDRGTLTNYGYTF
DNA: TGTGCCAGCAGTTTATTATCGGACAGGGGAACTCTAACTAACTATGGCTACACCTTC
size: NA
V: TRBV28
D: TRBD1
J: TRBJ1-2

CDR3: CASSLAGGLGNTQYF
DNA: TGTGCCAGCAGTCTAGCGGGGGGGCTAGGAAATACGCAGTATTTT
size: NA
V: TRBV7-8
D: TRBD2
J: TRBJ2-3

CDR3: CASSLLPGEAFF
DNA: TGTGCCAGCAGTTTATTACCAGGTGAAGCTTTCTTT
size: NA
V: TRBV28
D: NA
J: TRBJ1-1

CDR3: CASSPGLASSEQFF
DNA: TGTGCCAGCAGCCCCGGACTAGCGTCGAGTGAGCAGTTCTTC
size: NA
V: TRBV9
D: TRBD2
J: TRBJ2-1

CDR3: CSVRTGERNSPLHF
DNA: TGCAGCGTCCGCACAGGAGAAAGGAATTCACCCCTCCACTTT
size: NA
V: TRBV29-1
D: NA
J: TRBJ1-6

CDR3: CAWSAGQGYNEQFF
DNA: TGTGCCTGGAGTGCGGGACAGGGCTACAATGAGCAGTTCTTC
size: NA
V: TRBV30
D: TRBD1
J: TRBJ2-1

CDR3: CASSFSGGQFSNQPQHF
DNA: TGTGCCAGCAGTTTTTCCGGTGGACAGTTTAGCAATCAGCCCCAGCATTTT
size: once
V: TRBV28
D: NA
J: TRBJ1-5

CDR3: CARDRGVRGANVLTF
DNA: TGCGCCAGAGACAGGGGGGTTCGGGGGGCCAACGTCCTGACTTTC
size: NA
V: TRBV23-1
D: TRBD1
J: TRBJ2-6

CDR3: CASRPVGRGGETQYF
DNA: TGTGCCAGCAGACCCGTGGGTAGGGGTGGAGAGACCCAGTACTTC
size: once
V: TRBV7-7
D: NA
J: TRBJ2-5

CDR3: CAWSVGVGGIGKETQYF
DNA: TGTGCCTGGAGTGTGGGGGTTGGGGGGATAGGCAAAGAGACCCAGTACTTC
size: NA
V: TRBV30
D: NA
J: TRBJ2-5

CDR3: CASSWSDREDF
DNA: TGTGCCAGCAGCTGGTCCGACAGGGAGGACTTC
size: NA
V: TRBV5-4
D: NA
J: TRBJ2-5

CDR3: CASKLLDEQFF
DNA: TGTGCCAGCAAGCTTCTAGATGAGCAGTTCTTC
size: NA
V: TRBV11-2
D: NA
J: TRBJ2-1

CDR3: CASTRGRGQVGYTF
DNA: TGTGCCAGCACCCGGGGCAGGGGGCAGGTTGGCTACACCTTC
size: few
V: TRBV14
D: TRBD1
J: TRBJ1-2

CDR3: CASSDSLGVTDTQYF
DNA: TGTGCCAGCAGTGACTCCCTAGGGGTCACAGATACGCAGTATTTT
size: NA
V: TRBV6-4
D: NA
J: TRBJ2-3

CDR3: CASSVTSGSIHEQYF
DNA: TGTGCCAGCAGTGTGACTAGCGGGAGTATACACGAGCAGTACTTC
size: NA
V: TRBV28
D: TRBD2
J: TRBJ2-7

CDR3: CASSLTGANDVPYF
DNA: TGTGCCAGCAGCTTAACGGGGGCGAACGACGTCCCGTACTTC
size: NA
V: TRBV7-3
D: NA
J: TRBJ2-7

CDR3: CASSLRKRDLEGVGELFF
DNA: TGTGCCAGCAGCTTAAGGAAAAGAGATCTCGAAGGGGTAGGGGAGCTGTTTTTT
size: NA
V: TRBV7-9
D: NA
J: TRBJ2-2

CDR3: CASSSGQGGGQETQYF
DNA: TGCGCCAGCAGCTCGGGACAGGGGGGGGGCCAAGAGACCCAGTACTTC
size: NA
V: TRBV5-1
D: TRBD1
J: TRBJ2-5

CDR3: CASSPGQGYEQFF
DNA: TGTGCCAGCTCACCGGGACAGGGCTATGAGCAGTTCTTC
size: once
V: TRBV18
D: TRBD1
J: TRBJ2-1

CDR3: CASSTTGGGQPQHF
DNA: TGTGCCAGCAGCACGACAGGGGGCGGGCAGCCCCAGCATTTT
size: NA
V: TRBV9
D: TRBD1
J: TRBJ1-5

CDR3: CAISGMYEQYF
DNA: TGTGCCATCAGTGGTATGTACGAGCAGTACTTC
size: NA
V: TRBV10-3
D: NA
J: TRBJ2-7

CDR3: CASSSGTTGTSSYEQYF
DNA: TGTGCCAGCAGCTCTGGGACAACCGGGACCAGCTCCTACGAGCAGTACTTC
size: NA
V: TRBV5-4
D: NA
J: TRBJ2-7

CDR3: CASTKNRGLYEKLFF
DNA: TGTGCCAGCACTAAAAACAGGGGGCTCTATGAAAAACTGTTTTTT
size: few
V: TRBV5-6
D: TRBD1
J: TRBJ1-4

CDR3: CSVEDGADYGYTF
DNA: TGCAGCGTTGAAGATGGGGCAGACTATGGCTACACCTTC
size: NA
V: TRBV29-1
D: NA
J: TRBJ1-2

CDR3: CASSPRGGELFF
DNA: TGTGCCAGCTCACCTAGAGGCGGGGAGCTGTTTTTT
size: few
V: TRBV18
D: NA
J: TRBJ2-2

CDR3: CASSVAVGGGAGTEAFF
DNA: TGTGCCAGCAGCGTAGCCGTGGGGGGGGGCGCCGGCACTGAAGCTTTCTTT
size: few
V: TRBV9
D: NA
J: TRBJ1-1

CDR3: CASSLAFVVLAHENEQFF
DNA: TGTGCCAGCAGCTTAGCTTTCGTAGTTCTCGCGCACGAAAATGAGCAGTTCTTC
size: once
V: TRBV7-9
D: NA
J: TRBJ2-1